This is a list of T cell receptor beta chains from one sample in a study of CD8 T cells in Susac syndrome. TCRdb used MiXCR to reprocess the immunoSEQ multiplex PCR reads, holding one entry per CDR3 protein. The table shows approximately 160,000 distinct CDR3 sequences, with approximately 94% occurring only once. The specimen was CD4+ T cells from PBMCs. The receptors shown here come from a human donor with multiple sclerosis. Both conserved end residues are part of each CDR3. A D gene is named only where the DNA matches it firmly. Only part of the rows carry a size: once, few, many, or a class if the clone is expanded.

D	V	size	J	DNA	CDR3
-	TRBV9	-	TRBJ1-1	TGTGCCAGCAGCGGTGAGGCAGGGATCACTGAAGCTTTCTTT	CASSGEAGITEAFF
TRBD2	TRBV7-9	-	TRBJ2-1	TGTGCCAGCAGCTCCCGGACTAGCGGGTCCCTCCGGGGTGAGCAGTTCTTC	CASSSRTSGSLRGEQFF
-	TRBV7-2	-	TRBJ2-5	TGTGCCAGCAGCCCCCAGAAAGAGACCCAGTACTTC	CASSPQKETQYF
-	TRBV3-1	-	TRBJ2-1	TGTGCCAGCAGCCTTTCCTGGCTAGGTAGTTACAATGAGCAGTTCTTC	CASSLSWLGSYNEQFF
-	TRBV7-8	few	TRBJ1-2	TGTGCCAGCAGCCGCGCTAACTATGGCTACACCTTC	CASSRANYGYTF
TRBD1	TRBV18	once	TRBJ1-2	TGTGCCAGCTCACCTACAGGGGATCATGGCTACACCTTC	CASSPTGDHGYTF
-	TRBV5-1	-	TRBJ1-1	TGCGCCAGCAGCACGGAGGGGTCTGACACTGAAGCTTTCTTT	CASSTEGSDTEAFF
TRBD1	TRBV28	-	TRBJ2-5	TGTGCCAGCAGAAGACATACCGGGACAGCCTCCCAAGAGACCCAGTACTTC	CASRRHTGTASQETQYF
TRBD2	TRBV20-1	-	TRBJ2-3	TGCAGTGCTAGGAATCTAGCGGGAGCAGATACGCAGTATTTT	CSARNLAGADTQYF
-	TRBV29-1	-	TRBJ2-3	TGCAGCGTTAAGACCTTCACAGATACGCAGTATTTT	CSVKTFTDTQYF
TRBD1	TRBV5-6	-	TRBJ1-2	TGTGCCAGCAGTAAACCAGGGGGTGGAGGCTACACCTTC	CASSKPGGGGYTF
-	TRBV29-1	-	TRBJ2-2	TGCAGCGTTGGGCAGGCCTCCTCCGGGGAGCTGTTTTTT	CSVGQASSGELFF
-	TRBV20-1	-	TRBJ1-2	TGCAGTGTTCTGTCGGACGGAGGAGGCTACACCTTC	CSVLSDGGGYTF
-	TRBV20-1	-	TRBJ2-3	TGCAGTGCTACTCTAAACACAGGTCAAGGGTGGGATACGCAGTATTTT	CSATLNTGQGWDTQYF
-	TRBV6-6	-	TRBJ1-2	TGTGCCAGCAGTTCCGATGGCTACACCTTC	CASSSDGYTF
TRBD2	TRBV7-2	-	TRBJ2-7	TGTGCCAGCAAACCGGGACTAGCTACCCACGAGCAGTACTTC	CASKPGLATHEQYF